A selection of T cell receptor beta chains follows, all from one sample in a study of identical twins. TCRdb redid the calling of the 5' RACE reads with MiXCR, one entry per CDR3 protein. The profile shows some 240,000 distinct CDR3 sequences, approximately 10% of them singletons. The sequenced sample was memory T cells sorted from blood. The receptors shown here come from a man aged 45-65 years in good health. Each CDR3 is given with its conserved first and last residue. Each record gives: D gene, J gene, V gene, CDR3 length, CDR3 protein. The D gene is left open where the match is weak.

TRBD1 | TRBJ2-1 | TRBV9 | 15 | CASSGVGTGVNEQFF
NA | TRBJ2-2 | TRBV11-3 | 15 | CASSLDRGTTGELFF
NA | TRBJ2-2 | TRBV11-2 | 15 | CASSFAGPNTGELFF
NA | TRBJ2-3 | TRBV11-2 | 18 | CASSPQGRRPSSTDTQYF
NA | TRBJ2-5 | TRBV12-3/TRBV12-4 | 13 | CASSLFRGETQYF
TRBD1 | TRBJ1-5 | TRBV6-1 | 14 | CASSLTGGGQPQHF
NA | TRBJ2-7 | TRBV20-1 | 15 | CSASGETRFTYEQYF
NA | TRBJ1-2 | TRBV5-1 | 17 | CASSLAGTTYTNYGYTF
TRBD2 | TRBJ2-7 | TRBV20-1 | 14 | CSATRTSGTYEQYF
TRBD2 | TRBJ2-7 | TRBV28 | 16 | CASSSILAGERYEQYF
TRBD2 | TRBJ2-5 | TRBV4-2 | 15 | CASSQGTRDQETQYF
TRBD2 | TRBJ2-1 | TRBV5-1 | 16 | CASSPPTSGSLNEQFF
NA | TRBJ2-5 | TRBV7-2 | 14 | CASSLVSAQETQYF
NA | TRBJ2-7 | TRBV18 | 12 | CASSPERDEQYF
NA | TRBJ2-3 | TRBV6-2/TRBV6-3 | 16 | CASSYPDNLQGDTQYF
TRBD1 | TRBJ2-1 | TRBV12-3/TRBV12-4 | 15 | CASSFGDRGGDEQFF
NA | TRBJ1-1 | TRBV10-3 | 14 | CAISEPTTLPGAFF
NA | TRBJ1-3 | TRBV7-6 | 16 | CASSLGWGLSGNTIYF
NA | TRBJ2-7 | TRBV20-1 | 14 | CSAPGLGASYEQYF
NA | TRBJ1-6 | TRBV7-6 | 16 | CASSLEGRGLQSPLHF
NA | TRBJ1-1 | TRBV25-1 | 12 | CASRLGGTEAFF
NA | TRBJ2-5 | TRBV5-6 | 13 | CASSYGTEETQYF
NA | TRBJ2-4 | TRBV20-1 | 18 | CSARDRLTVGGAKNIQYF
NA | TRBJ1-2 | TRBV30 | 13 | CAWSVGGIYGYTF
TRBD1 | TRBJ1-3 | TRBV12-3/TRBV12-4 | 14 | CASSIGTGRNTIYF
NA | TRBJ1-4 | TRBV15 | 16 | CATSRGSGPPNEKLFF
NA | TRBJ1-1 | TRBV6-1 | 14 | CASFMSTAHTEAFF
NA | TRBJ2-3 | TRBV9 | 15 | CASSGGPGGTDTQYF
TRBD2 | TRBJ2-7 | TRBV4-2 | 22 | CASSKRAPWRRTSGGNEYEQYF
NA | TRBJ2-3 | TRBV12-3/TRBV12-4 | 13 | CASSFKRGDTQYF
NA | TRBJ1-1 | TRBV4-3 | 13 | CASSQFLDLEAFF
NA | TRBJ2-1 | TRBV7-2 | 16 | CASSLEFVSSYNEQFF
NA | TRBJ2-5 | TRBV12-3/TRBV12-4 | 14 | CASSFGPGAATQYF
TRBD1 | TRBJ2-1 | TRBV24-1 | 16 | CATSVVTGQGGDEQFF
TRBD1 | TRBJ1-1 | TRBV6-1 | 17 | CASSEWAGGMSGTEAFF
TRBD1 | TRBJ2-7 | TRBV19 | 14 | CASSPGQGAIEQYF
NA | TRBJ2-5 | TRBV9 | 15 | CASSVGTVGQETQYF
TRBD2 | TRBJ2-3 | TRBV5-1 | 16 | CASSLDLAGGTDTQYF
NA | TRBJ1-3 | TRBV3-1 | 14 | CASSHSGAGNTIYF
TRBD1 | TRBJ2-5 | TRBV7-8 | 16 | CASSLLNRGHQGAQYF
NA | TRBJ2-3 | TRBV10-3 | 15 | CAIREGGGVTDTQYF
NA | TRBJ2-2 | TRBV29-1 | 12 | CSVGGNTGELFF
NA | TRBJ2-1 | TRBV14 | 15 | CASSQDRSPYNEQFF
NA | TRBJ2-3 | TRBV6-2/TRBV6-3 | 14 | CASSYSDTGRTQYF
TRBD1 | TRBJ1-1 | TRBV9 | 15 | CASSGQGAMNTEAFF
TRBD1 | TRBJ1-6 | TRBV20-1 | 12 | CSAKTGFSPLHF
TRBD1 | TRBJ1-2 | TRBV27 | 12 | CASSGTDYGYTF
NA | TRBJ2-5 | TRBV6-2/TRBV6-3 | 18 | CASSYSLLGDGRRVTQYF
TRBD1 | TRBJ1-1 | TRBV20-1 | 15 | CSARDPWTGNTEAFF
TRBD2 | TRBJ2-7 | TRBV10-3 | 15 | CAINSLAGVPSEQYF